This T cell receptor (delta chain) came from a study of Vδ1+ human thymocytes. Study-wide results and caveats: Thymic TRG and TRD repertoires appeared highly polyclonal. Despite high sort purity, roughly 21% of thymic T cell receptor delta sequences were Vdelta2.

A remark on this clone: Its antigen is unidentified.

The template was reverse-transcribed extracted RNA. The CDR3 regions were amplified by multiplex PCR from V-gene primers to a constant-region primer. TCRdb reanalysed the multiplex PCR reads via CATT. In the table there are tens of thousands of delta-chain clones, around 15% of which are singletons. V lost 2 bases to trimming and J lost 9 bases, with 13 bases between them. Per the germline V gene, CDR1 is TSWWSYY and CDR2 is QGS. This CDR3 is built from 13 residues. This chain links TRDV1 with TRDJ1, with D possibly matching TRDD2 (6 bases). This TCR was sampled from a boy younger than two who had congenital heart surgery. The sample comprised Vdelta1+ gamma-delta thymocytes from the thymus. Sample subset: FACS-sorted CD3+ TCRalphabeta- TCRVdelta1+ TCRVdelta2- thymocytes. The CDR3 region has the DNA TGTGCTCTTGGGGAATATCCTACGACCGAACTCATCTTT. It translates to CALGEYPTTELIF.